The 14 T cell receptor beta chains below all came from one sample that was sequenced in a study of response to subunit inactivated influenza vaccine. One entry per CDR3 protein results from TCRdb running MiXCR on the RT-PCR reads. The data show more than 700,000 distinct CDR3 sequences, with around 20% seen just once and approximately 10% held by the top ten. This specimen consisted of PBMCs from blood, obtained roughly 5 days after vaccination. All receptors derive from a man in his forties or fifties who received an inactivated influenza vaccine.

In its sample, this clonotype was seen a few times. The chain joins TRBV4-2 to TRBJ2-2; 8 bases match TRBD1. V lost 0 bases and J lost 7; bases outside the gene matches: 10. This CDR3 comprises 17 residues. CDR1 is LGHNA, CDR2 YNFKEQ, per germline. CDR3 residues: CASSQDARTGPHGELFF. CDR3 DNA: TGTGCCAGCAGCCAAGACGCCCGGACAGGGCCTCACGGGGAGCTGTTTTTT.

In this sample, this clonotype turned up a few times. The V gene is TRBV28, the J gene TRBJ2-7; tentative D call: TRBD2 (6 bases). Looked up from germline, CDR1 is MDHEN and CDR2 is SYDVKM. The ends were cut back, 5 bases at V and 2 bases at J, with 16 bases in the middle. The CDR3 is 15 amino acids. This CDR3 reads CASSQVGGPTYEQYF. CDR3 DNA sequence: TGTGCCAGCAGTCAGGTGGGGGGACCCACCTACGAGCAGTACTTC.

This CDR3 reads CASGPEQYWEKGQPQHF. The CDR3 DNA is TGTGCCAGCGGGCCCGAACAGTATTGGGAGAAAGGTCAGCCCCAGCATTTT. The V and J genes are TRBV4-2 and TRBJ1-5; D is undetermined. The CDR3 spans 17 residues. Germline lookup yields CDR1 LGHNA and CDR2 YNFKEQ. V lost 8 bases, J lost 6 bases, and 26 bases lay in between.

The J gene is TRBJ2-7, the V gene TRBV10-3; D is perhaps TRBD1 or TRBD2 (5 bases each). The CDR3 contains 14 residues. CDR1 is ENHRY, CDR2 SYGVKD, per germline. The V end was cut by 7 bases, the J end by 0 bases, with 13 bases between. CDR3 DNA: TGTGCCATCAAAACGGGACCTCTCTCCTACGAGCAGTACTTC. It codes for CAIKTGPLSYEQYF.

This clonotype has more than one count but fewer than ten. The chain combines TRBV12-3 or TRBV12-4 with TRBJ2-7, with a weak D call TRBD1 (6 bases). The V end was cut by 6 bases, the J end by 2 bases, with 14 bases between. The CDR3 length is 14 residues. CDR3 protein: CASSPGQFAYEQYF. Written as DNA, the CDR3 is TGTGCCAGCAGCCCTGGACAGTTTGCCTACGAGCAGTACTTC.

This clonotype was found a few times. The chain employs TRBV5-1 and TRBJ2-2; the match to TRBD2 covers 13 bases. V was clipped by 4 bases and J by 6 bases; unmatched bases: 6. The CDR3 loop spans 16 amino acids. CDR1 and CDR2 (germline): SGHRS, YFSETQ. The CDR3 reads CASSNPGLAGSGELFF. The DNA for the CDR3 is TGCGCCAGCAGCAATCCGGGACTAGCGGGATCCGGGGAGCTGTTTTTT.

Here the CDR3 DNA reads TGTGCCAGCAGGCGACAGGGCGAGCAGCCCCAGCATTTT. This sequence encodes CASRRQGEQPQHF. This chain uses TRBV12-3 or TRBV12-4 with TRBJ1-5; TRBD1 matches at 7 bases. V lost 6 bases and J lost 7; bases outside the gene matches: 6. The CDR3 is 13 amino acids.

V and J are TRBV2 and TRBJ2-7; 10 bases align to TRBD1. J lost 3 bases, V lost 7 bases, and 12 bases had no gene match. Germline CDR1 reads SNHLY; CDR2 reads FYNNEI. The CDR3 consists of 16 residues. CDR3 amino acids: CASTGYTGTGVYEQYF. The CDR3 nucleotides read TGTGCCAGCACTGGATATACCGGGACAGGGGTCTACGAGCAGTACTTC.

The chain recombines TRBV29-1 with TRBJ2-7; tentatively, D is TRBD2 (6 bases). The CDR3 sequence is 14 residues long. Germline V CDR1 and CDR2: SQVTM, ANQGSEA. V lost 4 bases and J lost 2, with 15 bases in between. The CDR3 nucleotides read TGCAGCGTTGCCCCGGGGGACGGAACCTACGAGCAGTACTTC. Translating it yields CSVAPGDGTYEQYF.

The V gene is TRBV29-1, the J gene TRBJ2-5; TRBD1 might be the D (6 bases). This CDR3 has 12 residues. V was shortened by 6 bases and J by 9 bases, with 17 bases between the two germline ends. CDR1 is SQVTM, CDR2 ANQGSEA, per germline. The CDR3 sequence is CSVTPDSPPQYF. CDR3 nucleotides: TGCAGCGTCACCCCGGACAGTCCCCCCCAGTACTTC.

The V gene is TRBV12-3 or TRBV12-4, the J gene TRBJ1-1, with D maybe TRBD1 (5 bases). Trimming removed 6 bases at V and 5 bases at J, with 13 bases between. The CDR3 consists of 13 residues. The DNA of the CDR3 is TGTGCCAGCAGCAGGGTTGTTTCGACTGAAGCTTTCTTT. Translation gives CASSRVVSTEAFF.

J is TRBJ2-3 and V is TRBV5-1; D is possibly TRBD1 (6 bases). Germline V gives CDR1 SGHRS, CDR2 YFSETQ. Deletions cut 1 base from V and 6 bases from J, with 9 bases between. CDR3 size: 13 residues. The CDR3 DNA follows: TGCGCCAGCAGCTTGACCAGGGGCGATACGCAGTATTTT. Protein: CASSLTRGDTQYF.

This chain uses TRBV12-3 or TRBV12-4 with TRBJ1-1; D is unresolved. Trimming removed 6 bases from V and 6 bases from J, with 14 bases in between. This CDR3 has 13 amino acids. CDR3 DNA: TGTGCCAGCAGCTCGAGAGCGGGGTCTGAAGCTTTCTTT. The encoded protein is CASSSRAGSEAFF.

The V call is TRBV4-1, the J call TRBJ2-1; no clear D gene. The CDR3 contains 17 residues. The ends were cut back, 0 bases at V and 2 bases at J, with 14 bases in the middle. CDR1 is MGHRA and CDR2 is YSYEKL in the germline V gene. The CDR3 sequence is CASSQDPGLPTYNEQFF. The CDR3 nucleotides read TGCGCCAGCAGCCAAGACCCAGGTCTACCTACCTACAATGAGCAGTTCTTC.